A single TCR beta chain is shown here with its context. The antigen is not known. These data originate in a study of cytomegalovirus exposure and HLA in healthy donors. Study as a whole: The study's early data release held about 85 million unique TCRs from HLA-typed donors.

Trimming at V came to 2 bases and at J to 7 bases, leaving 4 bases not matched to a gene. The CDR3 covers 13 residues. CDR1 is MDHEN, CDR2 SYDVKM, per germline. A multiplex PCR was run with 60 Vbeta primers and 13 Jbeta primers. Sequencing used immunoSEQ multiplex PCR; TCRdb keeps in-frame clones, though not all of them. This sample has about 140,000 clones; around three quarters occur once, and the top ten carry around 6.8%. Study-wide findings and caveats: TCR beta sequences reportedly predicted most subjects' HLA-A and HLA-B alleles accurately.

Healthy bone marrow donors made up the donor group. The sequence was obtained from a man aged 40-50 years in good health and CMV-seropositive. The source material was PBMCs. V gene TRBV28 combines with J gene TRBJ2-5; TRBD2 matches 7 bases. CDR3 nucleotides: TGTGCCAGCAGTTTAGGGGGGAGGGGGACCCAGTACTTC. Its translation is CASSLGGRGTQYF.